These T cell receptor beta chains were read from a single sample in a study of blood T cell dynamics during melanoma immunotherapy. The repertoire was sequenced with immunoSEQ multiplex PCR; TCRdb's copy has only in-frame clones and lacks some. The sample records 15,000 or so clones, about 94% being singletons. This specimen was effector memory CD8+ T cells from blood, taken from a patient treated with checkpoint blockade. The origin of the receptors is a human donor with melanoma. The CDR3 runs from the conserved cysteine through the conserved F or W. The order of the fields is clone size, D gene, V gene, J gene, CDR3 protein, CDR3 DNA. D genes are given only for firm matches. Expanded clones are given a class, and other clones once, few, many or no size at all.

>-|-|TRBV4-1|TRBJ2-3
CASSQVHSNFRTDTQYF
TGCGCCAGCAGCCAAGTGCACTCGAATTTTCGCACAGATACGCAGTATTTT
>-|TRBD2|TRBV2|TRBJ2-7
CARDTGTRYVGEQYF
TGTGCCAGAGATACCGGGACTAGGTACGTCGGCGAGCAGTACTTC
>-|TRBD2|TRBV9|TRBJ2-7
CASSPQAGSLYEQYF
TGTGCCAGCAGCCCCCAAGCGGGATCTCTCTACGAGCAGTACTTC
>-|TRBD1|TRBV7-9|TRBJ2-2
CASSAEGTGVPGELFF
TGTGCCAGCAGCGCAGAGGGGACAGGGGTGCCCGGGGAGCTGTTTTTT
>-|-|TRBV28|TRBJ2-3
CASKGSGTDTQYF
TGTGCCAGCAAAGGGAGCGGCACAGATACGCAGTATTTT
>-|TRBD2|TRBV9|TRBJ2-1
CASSAELAGGDEQFF
TGTGCCAGCAGCGCGGAACTAGCGGGAGGGGATGAGCAGTTCTTC
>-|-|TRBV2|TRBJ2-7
CASSGYEQYF
TGTGCCAGCAGTGGGTACGAGCAGTACTTC
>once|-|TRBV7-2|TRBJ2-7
CASSLAKQLGAPYEQYF
TGTGCCAGCAGCTTAGCAAAGCAGTTGGGAGCCCCCTACGAGCAGTACTTC
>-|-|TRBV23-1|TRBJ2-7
CASRPGERAYEQYF
TGCGCCAGCAGACCAGGGGAAAGGGCCTACGAGCAGTACTTC
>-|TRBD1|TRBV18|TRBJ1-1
CASSPPGQGARTEAFF
TGTGCCAGCTCACCCCCGGGACAGGGAGCGAGGACTGAAGCTTTCTTT
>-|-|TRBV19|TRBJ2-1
CASSIYGPNEQFF
TGTGCCAGTAGTATATATGGCCCCAATGAGCAGTTCTTC
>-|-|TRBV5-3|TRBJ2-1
CARSLASNNEQFF
TGTGCCAGAAGCTTGGCGAGCAACAATGAGCAGTTCTTC
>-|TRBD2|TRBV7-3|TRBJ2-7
CASSLAASGGEQYF
TGTGCCAGCAGCTTAGCCGCCTCGGGGGGCGAGCAGTACTTC
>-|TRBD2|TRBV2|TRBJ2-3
CASSEVAGRTDTQYF
TGTGCCAGCAGCGAGGTAGCGGGACGTACAGATACGCAGTATTTT
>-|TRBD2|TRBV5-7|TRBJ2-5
CASRGGLAQYF
TGTGCCAGCAGGGGAGGGCTGGCCCAGTACTTC
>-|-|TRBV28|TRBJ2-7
CASSPAGGSYEQYF
TGTGCCAGCAGCCCCGCTGGAGGGTCCTACGAGCAGTACTTC
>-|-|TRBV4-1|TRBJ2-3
CASSQRLASTDTQYF
TGCGCCAGCAGCCAAAGGTTGGCAAGCACAGATACGCAGTATTTT
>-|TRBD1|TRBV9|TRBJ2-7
CASSSRDRGFGEQYF
TGTGCCAGCAGCAGCCGGGACAGGGGCTTCGGCGAGCAGTACTTC
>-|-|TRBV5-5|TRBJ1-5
CASSPDSYLAQHF
TGTGCCAGCAGCCCGGACAGTTATTTGGCCCAGCATTTT
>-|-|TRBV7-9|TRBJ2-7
CASSLTAVPYEQYF
TGTGCCAGCAGCCTTACAGCGGTTCCCTACGAGCAGTACTTC
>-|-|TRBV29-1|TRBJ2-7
CSVAEEGQSYEQYF
TGCAGCGTTGCAGAGGAGGGACAGTCCTACGAGCAGTACTTC
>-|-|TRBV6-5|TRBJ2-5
CASGKFRETQYF
TGTGCCAGCGGAAAATTTCGGGAGACCCAGTACTTC
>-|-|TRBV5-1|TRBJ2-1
CASSLNLHNEQFF
TGCGCCAGCAGCTTGAATCTGCACAATGAGCAGTTCTTC
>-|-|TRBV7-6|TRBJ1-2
CASSSQNRGYGYTF
TGTGCCAGCAGCTCCCAGAATCGGGGCTATGGCTACACCTTC
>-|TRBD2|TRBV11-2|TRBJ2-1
CASKGASGSRNEQFF
TGTGCCAGCAAAGGGGCTAGCGGGAGTAGAAATGAGCAGTTCTTC
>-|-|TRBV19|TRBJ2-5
CASSIWGAETQYF
TGTGCCAGTAGTATTTGGGGTGCCGAGACCCAGTACTTC
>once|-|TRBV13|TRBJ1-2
CASSLGENYGYTF
TGTGCCAGCAGCTTAGGAGAAAACTATGGCTACACCTTC
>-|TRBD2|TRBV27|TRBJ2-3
CASSPGGSGRTDTQYF
TGTGCCAGCAGCCCAGGGGGAAGCGGGAGGACAGATACGCAGTATTTT
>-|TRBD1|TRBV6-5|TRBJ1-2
CAIEKGQTYGYTF
TGTGCCATCGAGAAGGGACAGACCTATGGCTACACCTTC